The 22 T cell receptor beta chains below all came from one sample that was sequenced in a study of cytomegalovirus exposure and HLA in healthy donors. The PCR employed 60 Vbeta primers together with 13 Jbeta primers. Sequencing was performed with immunoSEQ multiplex PCR; in TCRdb, only in-frame clones are kept and a portion is missing. In the table there are 150,000 to 200,000 clones, almost 85% of which are singletons. The sequenced material came from PBMCs. These receptors were taken from a woman aged 45-60 years in good health and CMV-seronegative.

This sequence joins TRBV28 and TRBJ1-3; D remains unclear. CDR3 length equals 16 residues. The V gene lost 4 bases and the J gene lost 0 bases, with 13 bases spanning the gap. Germline V gene data show CDR1 as MDHEN and CDR2 as SYDVKM. Here the CDR3 DNA reads TGTGCCAGCAGTTCCCCAATACTGAACTCTGGAAACACCATATATTTT. Translated: CASSSPILNSGNTIYF.

V gene TRBV11-1 combines with J gene TRBJ2-2, with TRBD2 matching 7 bases. The CDR3 has 16 residues. Looked up from germline, CDR1 is SGHAT and CDR2 is FQDESV (reference sequence). V was clipped by 3 bases and J by 4 bases; unmatched bases: 8. CDR3 sequence reads: CASSFRGGDRTGELFF. Here the CDR3 DNA reads TGTGCCAGCAGCTTCCGTGGGGGGGATCGCACCGGGGAGCTGTTTTTT. Complete variable domain (other parts from reference TRBV11-1 and TRBJ2-2): EAEVAQSPRYKITEKSQAVAFWCDPISGHATLYWYRQILGQGPELLVQFQDESVVDDSQLPKDRFSAERLKGVDSTLKIQPAELGDSAMYLCASSFRGGDRTGELFFGEGSRLTVL.

As for this clone: Other DNA sequences in this specimen translate into the identical CDR3. The chain joins TRBV9 to TRBJ1-1, with TRBD1 as a possible D gene (6 bases). Deletions cut 1 base from V and 0 bases from J, with 10 bases between. The CDR3 runs 15 residues. Per the germline V gene, CDR1 is SGDLS and CDR2 is YYNGEE. Here the CDR3 DNA reads TGTGCCAGCAGCGTACAGGGGCAGATGAACACTGAAGCTTTCTTT. Translated, it gives CASSVQGQMNTEAFF.

This sequence joins TRBV5-1 and TRBJ1-1, with a possible D match to TRBD1 (6 bases). The V gene's germline CDR1 is SGHRS and CDR2 YFSETQ. The CDR3 consists of 16 residues. Trimming took off 1 base at V and 1 base at J, with 14 bases between the two ends. The CDR3 DNA reads as TGCGCCAGCAGCTTGTATCCAGGGGACACGAACACTGAAGCTTTCTTT. Protein: CASSLYPGDTNTEAFF. Using reference TRBV5-1 and TRBJ1-1 for the parts outside the CDR3, the full variable domain is KAGVTQTPRYLIKTRGQQVTLSCSPISGHRSVSWYQQTPGQGLQFLFEYFSETQRNKGNFPGRFSGRQFSNSRSEMNVSTLELGDSALYLCASSLYPGDTNTEAFFGQGTRLTVV.

V usage is TRBV7-8 and J usage is TRBJ2-5; D may be TRBD1 (6 bases). TRBJ2-7 matches the DNA end more closely, so the J call is doubtful. Germline CDR1 SGHVS, CDR2 FQNEAQ. This CDR3 is built from 15 residues. CDR3 amino acids: CASSYHRALSNEQYF. DNA of the CDR3: TGTGCCAGCAGCTATCACAGGGCCCTCTCGAACGAGCAGTACTTC.

The V and J genes are TRBV2 and TRBJ2-5; 7 nucleotides line up with TRBD1. V was pared by 4 bases and J by 3 bases, with 11 bases of the junction left unmatched. CDR3 length: 16 amino acids. Germline lookup yields CDR1 SNHLY and CDR2 FYNNEI. Here the CDR3 DNA reads TGTGCCAGCAGTGGTTTCTCCGGGACAGTGAAAGAGACCCAGTACTTC. Its protein product is CASSGFSGTVKETQYF.

The genes are TRBV18 and TRBJ1-2; D remains unclear. The CDR3 length is 12 residues. The ends were cut back, 3 bases at V and 8 bases at J, with 10 bases in the middle. From germline, CDR1 is KGHSH and CDR2 LQKENI. CDR3: CASSPEGLGYTF. The CDR3, as DNA: TGTGCCAGCTCACCGGAGGGTCTGGGCTACACCTTC.

The chain combines TRBV9 with TRBJ2-7, with D maybe TRBD1 (5 bases). The germline CDR1 and CDR2 sequences are SGDLS and YYNGEE. Trimming cost V 4 bases and J 3 bases, with 14 bases left between them. This CDR3 region has 14 residues. The CDR3 DNA reads as TGTGCCAGCAGCCCCCAGGGCCAGGGCTACGAGCAGTACTTC. This sequence encodes CASSPQGQGYEQYF.

This clone was seen only once. This chain joins TRBV4-1 and TRBJ2-5, with 9 nucleotides matching TRBD2. With 2 bases clipped from V and 5 bases from J, the junction kept 21 bases outside the gene matches. Germline CDR1 reads MGHRA; CDR2 reads YSYEKL. The CDR3 sequence is 20 residues long. This CDR3 reads CASSQYQGSGGPPFWETQYF. The CDR3 nucleotides read TGCGCCAGCAGCCAATATCAAGGTAGCGGGGGACCTCCCTTCTGGGAGACCCAGTACTTC.

The gene calls are TRBV6-5 and TRBJ2-5, with a weak D call TRBD2 (5 bases). V lost 6 bases to trimming and J lost 7 bases, with 21 bases between them. CDR3 length: 15 residues. CDR1 and CDR2 (germline): MNHEY, SVGAGI. The CDR3 nucleotides read TGTGCCAGCAGCCCGGACTCCAATTCCCCCCGGACCCAGTACTTC. Translating it yields CASSPDSNSPRTQYF.

This chain connects TRBV28 to TRBJ1-2; D is undetermined. Germline V gene lookup returns CDR1 MDHEN and CDR2 SYDVKM. This CDR3 has 16 residues. V dropped 2 bases and J dropped 4 bases, with 17 bases sitting between them. The CDR3 DNA follows: TGTGCCAGCAGTTTAACCCTACAGACTACCCCCTATGGCTACACCTTC. It codes for CASSLTLQTTPYGYTF.

This clone has a handful of counts. The chain couples TRBV9 to TRBJ2-7; 7 positions match TRBD1. Germline V gives CDR1 SGDLS, CDR2 YYNGEE. V shed 0 bases and J 3 bases; nucleotides not matched to a gene: 3. This CDR3 region has 14 residues. CDR3 region: CASSVGDRNYEQYF. The CDR3 nucleotides are TGTGCCAGCAGCGTAGGGGACAGAAACTACGAGCAGTACTTC.

J is TRBJ2-5 and V is TRBV2; 9 bases fit TRBD1. The end of the DNA is better explained by TRBJ2-7, so the J call may be wrong. The CDR3 has 14 residues. Germline-derived CDR1 and CDR2 are SNHLY and FYNNEI. This CDR3 is CASRTGTGTYEQYF. CDR3 DNA: TGTGCCAGCAGGACCGGGACAGGGACCTACGAGCAGTACTTC.

The count of this clone is one. Other DNA sequences in the same sample also yield this CDR3. The genes are TRBV5-5 and TRBJ2-7, with 7 bases matching TRBD1. Germline values: CDR1 SGHKS, CDR2 YYEKEE (reference sequence). The CDR3 is 13 amino acids. With V trimmed by 1 base and J by 3 bases, 1 base remained unmatched. The DNA of the CDR3 is TGTGCCAGCAGCTTGCCAGGGGGCTACGAGCAGTACTTC. It specifies CASSLPGGYEQYF.

DNA for the CDR3: TGTGCCCGTAGGACTAGCGGGGGGAACACCGGGGAGCTGTTTTTT. It translates to CARRTSGGNTGELFF. This rearrangement joins TRBV30 to TRBJ2-2; 13 bases align to TRBD2. CDR1 GTSNPN and CDR2 SVGIG come from the germline V gene (reference sequence). V lost 8 bases to trimming and J lost 1 base; unmatched junction nucleotides: 4. This CDR3 comprises 15 residues.

This clone has more than one count but fewer than ten. The chain links TRBV7-9 to TRBJ1-1; 7 nucleotides agree with TRBD1. The V segment lost 4 bases and the J segment 1 base; nucleotides outside the gene matches: 9. The CDR3 is made up of 16 amino acids. In germline, CDR1 is SEHNR, CDR2 FQNEAQ (reference sequence). In DNA form, the CDR3 reads TGTGCCAGCAGCTCGAACCCTTGGACAGGGAACACTGAAGCTTTCTTT. It codes for CASSSNPWTGNTEAFF.

V gene TRBV28 combines with J gene TRBJ2-1, with D possibly matching TRBD1 (6 bases). In germline, CDR1 is MDHEN, CDR2 SYDVKM. Trimming took off 3 bases at V and 6 bases at J, with 21 bases between the two ends. This CDR3 spans 17 amino acids. DNA of the CDR3: TGTGCCAGCAGTTTGGAAATTTTACAGGGATCGCGCAATGAGCAGTTCTTC. This sequence encodes CASSLEILQGSRNEQFF.

This chain links TRBV6-1 with TRBJ2-6; 7 nucleotides match TRBD1. The germline gives CDR1 MNHNS, CDR2 SASEGT. J gave up 4 bases and V 8 bases, and 5 bases lay outside the gene matches. This CDR3 is built from 14 residues. CDR3 bases: TGTGCCAGCTCGACAGGGCCCGGGGCCAACGTCCTGACTTTC. Protein sequence: CASSTGPGANVLTF.

The J gene is TRBJ2-7, the V gene TRBV27; TRBD1 agrees at 10 bases. The CDR3 sequence is 14 residues long. J gave up 7 bases and V 5 bases, and 8 bases lay outside the gene matches. CDR1 and CDR2 (germline): MNHEY, SMNVEV (reference sequence). The CDR3 sequence is CASSAGQGFQEQYF. The CDR3 coding sequence is TGTGCCAGCAGTGCGGGACAGGGGTTTCAGGAGCAGTACTTC.

The V call is TRBV9, the J call TRBJ2-7; D ambiguous. Germline V gene data show CDR1 as SGDLS and CDR2 as YYNGEE. Trimming stripped 0 bases from V and 3 bases from J, with 10 bases between. The length of the CDR3 is 14 residues. CDR3 sequence reads: CASSVGGTGYEQYF. CDR3 sequence (DNA): TGTGCCAGCAGCGTAGGAGGCACGGGCTACGAGCAGTACTTC.

V gene TRBV5-4 combines with J gene TRBJ2-5; TRBD1 matches at 12 bases. Judging by the DNA end, TRBJ2-7 fits better; the J call may be wrong. Germline CDR1 reads SGHNT; CDR2 reads YYREEE (reference sequence). CDR3 length equals 16 residues. The CDR3 reads CASSLGGGQGASEQYF. CDR3 sequence (DNA): TGTGCCAGCAGCTTGGGGGGGGGACAGGGGGCGTCCGAGCAGTACTTC.

CDR3 sequence reads: CASSLDDRPSYNEQFF. The CDR3, as DNA: TGTGCCAGCAGCTTAGATGACAGACCCTCCTACAATGAGCAGTTCTTC. This chain uses TRBV11-3 with TRBJ2-1, with D perhaps TRBD1 (5 bases). The CDR3 is 16 amino acids. V was clipped by 0 bases and J by 0 bases, with 9 bases between them. Germline V gives CDR1 SGHNT, CDR2 YENEEA.